This TCR beta chain originates from a study of OX40 agonist ivuxolimab in advanced cancers. Study outcomes and limitations: Clones of CD4+ and CD8+ blood T cells grew by week 6 at doses of 0.1 to 3.0 mg/kg. Individuals who were partial responders at 0.1-3.0 mg/kg had clonal expansion that ranked among the lowest.

Sequencing was performed with immunoSEQ multiplex PCR; in TCRdb, only in-frame clones are kept and a portion is missing. Here the sample spans approximately 100,000 clones, around 85% being singletons. With V trimmed by 3 bases and J by 6 bases, 8 bases remained unmatched. The CDR3 has 14 amino acids. From germline, CDR1 is KGHSH and CDR2 LQKENI. As to this clone: Its antigen is undetermined.

The chain combines TRBV18 with TRBJ2-7, with 7 bases aligning to TRBD2. This receptor was obtained from an adult with an advanced solid tumor such as melanoma, head and neck, liver or kidney cancer. The specimen was CD4+ or CD8+ T cells sorted from blood, collected in a trial of the OX40 agonist ivuxolimab. CDR3 region: CASSPAGGNLEQYF. In DNA, the CDR3 is TGTGCCAGCTCACCGGCCGGGGGGAATCTCGAGCAGTACTTC.